This is a list of T cell receptor beta chains from one sample in a study of shared clonotypes between healthy human individuals. Sequenced by immunoSEQ multiplex PCR; TCRdb stores in-frame clones only, minus some. The table lists around 2,100,000 clones, less than 95% of them singletons. Sequenced material: naive CD8+ T cells sorted from blood. Every receptor here comes from a man aged 18 to 30 in good health. The CDR3 runs from the conserved cysteine through the conserved F or W. A D gene is named only where the DNA matches it firmly.

length	V	D	J	DNA	CDR3
15	TRBV5-6	NA	TRBJ1-1	TGTGCCAGCAGCTTCGGGGATTTAAGGGACACTGAAGCTTTCTTT	CASSFGDLRDTEAFF
13	TRBV6-5	NA	TRBJ2-5	TGTGCCAGCAGTAGTCCGAATCTGGAGACCCAGTACTTC	CASSSPNLETQYF
14	TRBV6-5	NA	TRBJ2-3	TGTGCCAGCAGTTACTCGGGGGGCGCAGATACGCAGTATTTT	CASSYSGGADTQYF
14	TRBV5-1	NA	TRBJ2-7	TGCGCCAGCAGCTTGTCACACTACTCCTACGAGCAGTACTTC	CASSLSHYSYEQYF
13	TRBV2	NA	TRBJ2-1	TGTGCCAGCAGTGAGCATATCGCGAGTGAGCAGTTCTTC	CASSEHIASEQFF
15	TRBV6-1	NA	TRBJ2-3	TGTGCCAGCAGTGAAGGGCGGCAAAGCACAGATACGCAGTATTTT	CASSEGRQSTDTQYF
17	TRBV27	TRBD2	TRBJ2-3	TGTGCCAGCAGTTTATCGCGGGTAGCGGGAGGGCCGGATACGCAGTATTTT	CASSLSRVAGGPDTQYF
13	TRBV9	TRBD1	TRBJ2-7	TGTGCCAGCAGCTCCGGGACAGGGGACGAGCAGTACTTC	CASSSGTGDEQYF
13	TRBV21-1	NA	TRBJ2-7	TGTGCCAGCAGCAAAGAAGGACACTACGAGCAGTACTTC	CASSKEGHYEQYF
16	TRBV15	TRBD1	TRBJ2-3	TGTGCCACCAGCAGATTTCGGACAGGGACCACAGATACGCAGTATTTT	CATSRFRTGTTDTQYF